What follows are 24 T cell receptor beta chains derived from one specimen sequenced in a study of T cell changes during pregnancy in multiple sclerosis. The assay was immunoSEQ multiplex PCR, and TCRdb's table has in-frame clones only and misses some. The sample has fewer than 110,000 clones, about 91% seen once. The sequencing here drew on peripheral blood, taken in the second trimester of pregnancy. These receptor sequences come from a female donor with multiple sclerosis, enrolled in a pregnancy study.

CDR3 residues: CASRTGSRLPDTIYF. In DNA, the CDR3 is TGTGCCAGCAGAACAGGGTCCCGCTTGCCAGACACCATATATTTT. The V call is TRBV2, the J call TRBJ1-3; weak D call: TRBD1 (6 bases). Germline assignment: CDR1 SNHLY and CDR2 FYNNEI. The CDR3 is 15 residues long. V gave up 6 bases and J gave up 8 bases, with 20 bases separating them.

The chain carries TRBV5-1 and TRBJ1-1, with a weak D call TRBD1 (6 bases). The germline V gene encodes CDR1 SGHRS and CDR2 YFSETQ. The CDR3 is 15 amino acids. The V end was cut by 0 bases, the J end by 4 bases, with 13 bases between. CDR3 protein: CASSLVAGATTEAFF. The CDR3 region has the DNA TGCGCCAGCAGCTTGGTTGCAGGGGCGACCACTGAAGCTTTCTTT.

This chain connects TRBV7-2 to TRBJ2-7, with a possible D match to TRBD2 (5 bases). CDR3 length equals 15 residues. V was pared by 5 bases and J by 0 bases, with 14 bases between. Looked up from germline, CDR1 is SGHTA and CDR2 is FQGNSA. Written as DNA, the CDR3 is TGTGCCAGCAGCCCGGGTGGAGGTTCCTCCTACGAGCAGTACTTC. Translating it yields CASSPGGGSSYEQYF.

This sequence joins TRBV9 and TRBJ2-7; 7 bases fit TRBD1. This CDR3 is 14 amino acids long. Germline V CDR1 and CDR2: SGDLS, YYNGEE. Losses at the gene ends were 3 bases for V and 1 base for J; bases not matched to a gene: 4. CDR3 coding DNA: TGTGCCAGCAGCGCCTCGACAGGGTCCTACGAGCAGTACTTC. Translating gives CASSASTGSYEQYF.

This chain connects TRBV9 to TRBJ2-3; 9 bases agree with TRBD1. Germline V gene lookup returns CDR1 SGDLS and CDR2 YYNGEE. CDR3 length equals 18 residues. With 0 bases clipped from V and 2 bases from J, the junction kept 10 bases outside the gene matches. CDR3 DNA: TGTGCCAGCAGCGTAGCTATCGGGACAGGGTTTTCCACAGATACGCAGTATTTT. As protein: CASSVAIGTGFSTDTQYF.

This chain links TRBV18 with TRBJ2-6, with D maybe TRBD2 (6 bases). Trimming removed 2 bases from V and 2 bases from J, with 16 bases in between. The CDR3 contains 18 residues. Germline CDR1 KGHSH, CDR2 LQKENI. CDR3 sequence: CASSPAGGARAGANVLTF. Written as DNA, the CDR3 is TGTGCCAGCTCACCAGCCGGAGGGGCTAGGGCTGGGGCCAACGTCCTGACTTTC.

The rearrangement uses TRBV7-6 and TRBJ1-2; TRBD1 aligns across 7 bases. V shed 5 bases, J shed 7 bases, and the junction held 13 bases outside the gene matches. Germline CDR1 and CDR2: SGHVS and FNYEAQ. The CDR3 is 15 residues long. CDR3 bases: TGTGCCAGCAGCCGCCTCGTGGCAGGGGGATCTGGCTACACCTTC. Protein sequence: CASSRLVAGGSGYTF.

This chain connects TRBV11-1 to TRBJ1-2, with 7 bases fitting TRBD1. In germline, CDR1 is SGHAT, CDR2 FQDESV (reference sequence). CDR3 length equals 14 residues. Losses at the gene ends were 6 bases for V and 2 bases for J; bases not matched to a gene: 6. DNA of the CDR3: TGTGCCAGCAGACGAACAGGGGAGAACTATGGCTACACCTTC. This sequence encodes CASRRTGENYGYTF.

The genes are TRBV5-1 and TRBJ2-5; 8 bases are shared with TRBD2. Trimming took 0 bases from V and 5 from J; bases not matched to a gene: 9. The germline V gene encodes CDR1 SGHRS and CDR2 YFSETQ. The CDR3 is 16 amino acids. The CDR3 is CASSLALAGGSETQYF. For the CDR3, the DNA is TGCGCCAGCAGCTTGGCTTTGGCGGGGGGTAGCGAGACCCAGTACTTC. Full variable domain (outside the CDR3, taken from reference TRBV5-1 and TRBJ2-5): KAGVTQTPRYLIKTRGQQVTLSCSPISGHRSVSWYQQTPGQGLQFLFEYFSETQRNKGNFPGRFSGRQFSNSRSEMNVSTLELGDSALYLCASSLALAGGSETQYFGPGTRLLVL.

V usage is TRBV15 and J usage is TRBJ2-2, with D perhaps matching TRBD2 (6 bases). The CDR3 sequence is 14 residues long. Germline V gene data show CDR1 as LNHNV and CDR2 as YYDKDF (reference sequence). Trimming took off 8 bases at V and 5 bases at J, with 15 bases between the two ends. CDR3 bases: TGTGCCACCGGGTGGCGGGAAGGAACCGGGGAGCTGTTTTTT. This codes for CATGWREGTGELFF.

J is TRBJ2-2 and V is TRBV28; D perhaps matches TRBD1 (6 bases). The CDR3 loop spans 16 amino acids. Germline V gene lookup returns CDR1 MDHEN and CDR2 SYDVKM. V was shortened by 7 bases and J by 0 bases, with 15 bases between the two germline ends. Here the CDR3 reads CASKLNRAPNTGELFF. As DNA, the CDR3 is TGTGCCAGCAAATTGAACAGGGCCCCGAACACCGGGGAGCTGTTTTTT.

This clone was found once. The V and J genes are TRBV27 and TRBJ2-2, with D maybe TRBD1 (6 bases). The V end lost 6 bases, the J end lost 2 bases, and 10 bases lay between the germline ends. Germline V gene lookup returns CDR1 MNHEY and CDR2 SMNVEV (reference sequence). CDR3 size: 14 residues. For the CDR3, the DNA is TGTGCCAGCAGCCGACAGGCCAACACCGGGGAGCTGTTTTTT. This translates into CASSRQANTGELFF.

The J gene is TRBJ2-3, the V gene TRBV15; TRBD1 might be the D (5 bases). This CDR3 region has 15 residues. The V gene's germline CDR1 is LNHNV and CDR2 YYDKDF (reference sequence). With 0 bases removed from V and 4 bases from J, the gap between germline ends came to 11 bases. The CDR3 coding sequence is TGTGCCACCAGCAGAGACCGACCAGGGTCAGATACGCAGTATTTT. Amino acid sequence: CATSRDRPGSDTQYF.

J is TRBJ2-5 and V is TRBV19, with TRBD1 as a possible D gene (5 bases). The CDR3 length is 12 residues. Germline loops: CDR1 LNHDA, CDR2 SQIVND (reference sequence). Between the trimmed V and J ends, which lost 10 bases and 5 bases, there was a span of 14 bases. The CDR3 DNA sequence: TGTGCCACCCGACAGAGTGGGGAGACCCAGTACTTC. This gives the protein CATRQSGETQYF.

This clone was seen only a few times. The gene calls are TRBV6-1 and TRBJ2-2, with 9 nucleotides matching TRBD2. From germline, CDR1 is MNHNS and CDR2 SASEGT. This CDR3 contains 14 residues. Germline trimming cut 5 bases from V and 7 bases from J; bases unmatched to any gene: 5. The CDR3 region has the DNA TGTGCCAGCAGTCCAGCGGGAGGCATCGGGGAGCTGTTTTTT. Encoded protein: CASSPAGGIGELFF.

The J gene is TRBJ2-7, the V gene TRBV4-3; 7 positions match TRBD1. The CDR3 runs to 14 residues. After removal of 1 base from V and 6 bases from J, the junction contained 6 bases not matched to a gene. In germline, CDR1 is LGHNA, CDR2 YSLEER. CDR3 coding DNA: TGCGCCAGCAGCCAAGCAGGGGGTAGGACCGAGCAGTACTTC. The encoded protein is CASSQAGGRTEQYF.

The chain links TRBV7-6 to TRBJ2-1; 7 bases are shared with TRBD1. With 1 base clipped from V and 3 bases from J, the junction kept 6 bases outside the gene matches. Germline V gene data show CDR1 as SGHVS and CDR2 as FNYEAQ. This CDR3 has 16 residues. The DNA of the CDR3 is TGTGCCAGCAGCTTAGTAGAGGGGGCCTACTACAATGAGCAGTTCTTC. Translation: CASSLVEGAYYNEQFF.

This clone was seen only once. V usage is TRBV7-9 and J usage is TRBJ2-3; D may be TRBD2 (5 bases). CDR1 is SEHNR, CDR2 FQNEAQ, per germline (reference sequence). The CDR3 length is 16 residues. The V end was cut by 5 bases, the J end by 4 bases, with 19 bases between. The CDR3 DNA follows: TGTGCCAGCAGCCCCCCGGCCCCGGACGGGGCAGATACGCAGTATTTT. As protein: CASSPPAPDGADTQYF.

V and J are TRBV7-9 and TRBJ2-1; the match to TRBD2 covers 9 bases. The germline V gene has CDR1 SEHNR and CDR2 FQNEAQ (reference sequence). Unmatched junction bases numbered 11, after V lost 6 bases and J lost 8 bases. This CDR3 comprises 15 residues. The CDR3 spells CASREREVGSYEQFF. The DNA of the CDR3 is TGTGCCAGCAGGGAGCGGGAGGTCGGGTCTTATGAGCAGTTCTTC.

The rearrangement joins TRBV10-1 to TRBJ2-1; D not resolved. Deletions cut 5 bases from V and 6 bases from J, with 8 bases between. The germline V gene encodes CDR1 WNHNN and CDR2 SYGVQD (reference sequence). The CDR3 has 12 amino acids. CDR3 loop: CASSTSVNEQFF. CDR3 nucleotides: TGCGCCAGCAGTACAAGCGTCAATGAGCAGTTCTTC.

In this sample, this clone turned up a few times. V gene TRBV10-2 combines with J gene TRBJ2-2, with 8 bases lining up with TRBD2. The J segment lost 6 bases and the V segment lost 9 bases, leaving 12 bases of the junction unmatched. Germline CDR1 WSHSY, CDR2 SAAADI. The CDR3 spans 15 residues. Written as DNA, the CDR3 is TGCGCCAGTAAGAAAGCGGGAGAGTTTCCCGGGGAGCTGTTTTTT. Translation gives CASKKAGEFPGELFF.

This chain connects TRBV15 to TRBJ2-2; 11 bases align to TRBD1. Germline assignment: CDR1 LNHNV and CDR2 YYDKDF (reference sequence). The CDR3 is 16 residues long. V was pared by 3 bases and J by 6 bases, with 6 bases of the junction left unmatched. The CDR3 here is CATSSPGQGVSGELFF. The CDR3 region has the DNA TGTGCCACCAGCAGCCCGGGACAGGGGGTGTCCGGGGAGCTGTTTTTT.

The rearrangement links TRBV11-2 to TRBJ1-1, with D maybe TRBD1 (5 bases). The V gene lost 5 bases and the J gene lost 3 bases, with 13 bases spanning the gap. The CDR3 covers 14 residues. CDR1 is SGHAT and CDR2 is FQNNGV in the germline V gene. CDR3 sequence reads: CASSQQVPYTEAFF. CDR3 bases: TGTGCCAGCAGCCAACAGGTTCCCTACACTGAAGCTTTCTTT.

V is TRBV5-1 and J is TRBJ2-7, with D hard to call. The germline gives CDR1 SGHRS, CDR2 YFSETQ. V lost 0 bases and J 3 bases, leaving 7 bases between the germline ends. The CDR3 is made up of 13 amino acids. CDR3 residues: CASSLGPYYEQYF. Here the CDR3 DNA reads TGCGCCAGCAGCTTGGGTCCCTACTACGAGCAGTACTTC.